These 12 T cell receptor beta chains originate from one sample sequenced in a study of CXCR3-negative and CXCR3-positive naive CD8 T cells. The libraries of TRB cDNA were constructed through 5' RACE using UMI labels. Following a re-call of the 5' RACE reads, TCRdb has one entry per CDR3 protein and lacks DNA. The sample holds about 40,000 distinct CDR3 sequences. Material for sequencing was memory CD8+ T cells from blood. The receptor set was obtained from a human donor in good health. Some clones in this sample may be carry-over from other donors' samples.

V usage is TRBV29-1 and J usage is TRBJ1-2. CDR1 SQVTM and CDR2 ANQGSEA come from the germline V gene. The CDR3 has 11 residues. CDR3 region: CSVVNNYGYTF.

V usage is TRBV5-6 and J usage is TRBJ2-1; TCRdb's assignment of TRBD2 cannot be checked, as there is no DNA. CDR1 is SGHDT and CDR2 is YYEEEE in the germline V gene. The CDR3 sequence is 14 residues long. Here the CDR3 reads CASSLMSGGIEQFF.

This chain uses TRBV7-9 with TRBJ2-3. The germline CDR1 and CDR2 sequences are SEHNR and FQNEAQ (reference sequence). The length of the CDR3 is 14 residues. The chain's CDR3 is CASSGRGYSDTQYF.

V usage is TRBV15 and J usage is TRBJ2-7; the D gene TCRdb calls, TRBD1, cannot be checked with no DNA. Germline V CDR1 and CDR2: LNHNV, YYDKDF (reference sequence). The CDR3 sequence is 16 residues long. The CDR3 loop is CATSSADRGSPYEQYF.

V and J are TRBV29-1 and TRBJ2-1; TCRdb indicates TRBD2, and absent DNA this call remains unverified. This CDR3 region has 16 residues. Germline V gene lookup returns CDR1 SQVTM and CDR2 ANQGSEA. The CDR3: CSVEDRSGRAVNEQFF.

V usage is TRBV7-9 and J usage is TRBJ2-1; the D call of TRBD2 rests on TCRdb alone, since no DNA is present to check it. Per germline, CDR1 SEHNR and CDR2 FQNEAQ (reference sequence). This CDR3 comprises 16 residues. CDR3 sequence reads: CASSEGTGLRINEQFF.

This chain links TRBV5-1 with TRBJ2-7; absent DNA, TCRdb's TRBD2 call cannot be checked. The CDR3 is made up of 14 amino acids. Germline V gene lookup returns CDR1 SGHRS and CDR2 YFSETQ. Here the CDR3 reads CASSRLAGDHEQYF.

The chain uses TRBV5-1 and TRBJ2-1; the TRBD2 assignment by TCRdb is unverifiable without DNA. Germline V gives CDR1 SGHRS, CDR2 YFSETQ. This CDR3 is 16 amino acids long. The CDR3 is CASLPEEGYSYNEQFF.

CDR3: CSVEDPLGTGPTNYGYTF. This sequence joins TRBV29-1 and TRBJ1-2; TCRdb calls TRBD1, which cannot be checked without DNA. This CDR3 is built from 18 residues. From germline, CDR1 is SQVTM and CDR2 ANQGSEA.

The chain combines TRBV20-1 with TRBJ2-7; TCRdb's assignment of TRBD2 cannot be checked, as there is no DNA. Germline CDR1 and CDR2: DFQATT and SNEGSKA (reference sequence). CDR3 length: 14 residues. This CDR3 is CSAYSGESSYEQYF.

This chain links TRBV7-9 with TRBJ2-1; the TCRdb call, TRBD2, lacks DNA for checking. The V gene's germline CDR1 is SEHNR and CDR2 FQNEAQ (reference sequence). The CDR3 has 18 amino acids. CDR3 region: CASSLIRRGAGVEGEQFF.

The chain couples TRBV5-4 to TRBJ2-7; TCRdb reports TRBD2, a call that lacks DNA to check it against. Germline values: CDR1 SGHNT, CDR2 YYREEE (reference sequence). The CDR3 extends over 15 amino acids. CDR3 in amino acids: CASSTGLAGVNEQYF.